This TCR beta chain is drawn from a study of blood T cell repertoires in COVID-19 (dated by TCRdb to 2020 to 2022). Looking at the study overall: Collaborator samples came from the United States, Italy and Spain and covered acute and convalescent phases of COVID-19. The material from the prospective study consisted of cDNA or gDNA derived from T cells, B-cell-depleted T cells, or PBMCs. Subjects who had been exposed to COVID-19, were actively infected with it, or had recovered from it provided the deeply sampled blood TCRbeta repertoires that made up the dataset. The repertoires were released in a freely available public database meant as a resource for research on the immune response to SARS-CoV-2. Samples came from the ongoing ImmuneRACE study (first 160 participants) plus 1,254 subjects from 6 global collaborators. Nearly every sample came with metadata listing a de-identified subject ID, COVID-19 status, age in years and sex. Where available, HLA class I and class II types were taken from metadata supplied by the sample provider and were not determined by assay-based typing.

Points on this clone: Its target antigen remains unknown. Per-nucleotide qualities are absent, and no much larger clonotype sits a single base away.

A second Seattle source provided samples from volunteer blood donors who had recovered from COVID-19. Each collaborating institution followed its own protocols to collect whole blood in K2EDTA tubes. For TCRbeta analysis, collaborator samples were shipped as frozen whole blood, as isolated PBMCs, or as DNA extracted from either sample type. TCRbeta CDR3 regions were amplified from genomic DNA by means of the immunoSEQ Assay, a bias-controlled multiplex PCR. Turning to the authors' computational methods: Nucleated cell counts per sample were estimated from amplification of reference gene primers within the assay. Sequence reads were collapsed and filtered to measure the absolute abundance of every unique TCRbeta CDR3 rearrangement. For each sample, productive Simpson clonality was calculated as the square root of Simpson's diversity index over productive rearrangements. This immuneACCESS table, as held by TCRdb, lists in-frame sequences with V and J called but not all clones. Of the missing ones, under half trace to an unresolved V gene in checked studies; the others have no known cause. That table gives V, J and clone size, and the DNA gave D and trimming. Present in this sample are 250,000 to 350,000 clones, about nine tenths of which were seen just once. The ten largest clones capture over 2% of the sample.

What the study reported, not specific to this receptor: The amount of clinical and demographic metadata varied by source and participant and was provided uncurated.

The CDR1 and CDR2 encoded by the germline V gene are MRHNA and SNTAGT. Measured from the cysteine to the phenylalanine, the CDR3 is 16 residues long. Only CDR3 DNA remains: 48 bases, in frame from the first base. Compared with germline, V lacks 6 bases and J lacks 4 bases; bases without a gene match: 12. This receptor was taken from a woman aged 45-59 years who had recovered from COVID-19. Input material: peripheral blood. Recombination connected TRBV6-4 to TRBJ1-2; 9 bases in the junction line up with TRBD1. The CDR3 is CASSPVPGQGTYGYTF. The base sequence is TGTGCCAGCAGCCCCGTCCCGGGACAGGGAACCTATGGCTACACCTTC.